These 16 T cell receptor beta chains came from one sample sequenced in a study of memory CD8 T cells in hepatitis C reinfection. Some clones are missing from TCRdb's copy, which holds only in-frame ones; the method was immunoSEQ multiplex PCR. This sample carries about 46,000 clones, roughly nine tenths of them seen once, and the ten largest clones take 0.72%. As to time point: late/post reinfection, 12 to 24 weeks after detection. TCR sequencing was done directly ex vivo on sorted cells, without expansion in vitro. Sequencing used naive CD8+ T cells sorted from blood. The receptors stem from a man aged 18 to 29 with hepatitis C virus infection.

The CDR3 DNA follows: TGTGCCAGCAGTTTAACTTCAGGTCAGCCCCAGCATTTT. Protein product: CASSLTSGQPQHF. V and J are TRBV27 and TRBJ1-5, with unresolved D. Germline V CDR1 and CDR2: MNHEY, SMNVEV (reference sequence). This CDR3 has 13 residues. With 2 bases removed from V and 6 bases from J, the gap between germline ends came to 8 bases.

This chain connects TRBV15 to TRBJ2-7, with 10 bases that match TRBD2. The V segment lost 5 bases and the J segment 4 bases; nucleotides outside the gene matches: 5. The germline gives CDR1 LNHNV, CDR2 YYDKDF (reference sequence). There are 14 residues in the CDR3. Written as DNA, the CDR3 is TGTGCCACCAGCTCGACTAGCGGGCCTTACGAGCAGTACTTC. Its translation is CATSSTSGPYEQYF.

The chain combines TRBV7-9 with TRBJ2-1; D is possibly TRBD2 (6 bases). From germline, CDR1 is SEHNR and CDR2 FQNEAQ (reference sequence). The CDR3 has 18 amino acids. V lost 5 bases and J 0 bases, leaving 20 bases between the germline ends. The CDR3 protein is CASSPSYGAGYSYNEQFF. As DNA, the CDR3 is TGTGCCAGCAGCCCCTCGTACGGCGCGGGGTACTCCTACAATGAGCAGTTCTTC.

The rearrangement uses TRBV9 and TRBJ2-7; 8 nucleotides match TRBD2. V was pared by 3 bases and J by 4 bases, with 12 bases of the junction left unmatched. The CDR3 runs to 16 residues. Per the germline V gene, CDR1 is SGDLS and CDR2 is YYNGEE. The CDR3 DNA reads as TGTGCCAGCAGCGCGCCGAGACGGGGGGGAGTTTACGAGCAGTACTTC. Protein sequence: CASSAPRRGGVYEQYF.

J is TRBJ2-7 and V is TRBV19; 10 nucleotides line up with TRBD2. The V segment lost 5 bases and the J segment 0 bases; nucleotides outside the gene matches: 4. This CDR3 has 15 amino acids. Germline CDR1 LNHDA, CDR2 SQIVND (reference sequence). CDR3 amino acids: CASSPAGGSSYEQYF. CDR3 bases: TGTGCCAGTAGTCCAGCGGGAGGGTCCTCCTACGAGCAGTACTTC.

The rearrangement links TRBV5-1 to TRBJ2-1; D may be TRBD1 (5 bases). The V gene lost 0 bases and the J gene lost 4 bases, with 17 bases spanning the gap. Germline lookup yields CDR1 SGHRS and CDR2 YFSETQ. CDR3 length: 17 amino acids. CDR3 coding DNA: TGCGCCAGCAGCTTGGCCTTAGGCAGGGTCGGTTACAATGAGCAGTTCTTC. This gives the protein CASSLALGRVGYNEQFF.

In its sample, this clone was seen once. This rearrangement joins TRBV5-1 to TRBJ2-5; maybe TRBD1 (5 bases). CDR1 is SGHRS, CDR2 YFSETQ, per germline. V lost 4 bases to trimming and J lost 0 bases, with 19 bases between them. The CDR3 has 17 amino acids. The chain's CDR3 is CASSLEARAPYQETQYF. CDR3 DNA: TGCGCCAGCAGCCTGGAAGCCAGGGCTCCGTACCAAGAGACCCAGTACTTC.

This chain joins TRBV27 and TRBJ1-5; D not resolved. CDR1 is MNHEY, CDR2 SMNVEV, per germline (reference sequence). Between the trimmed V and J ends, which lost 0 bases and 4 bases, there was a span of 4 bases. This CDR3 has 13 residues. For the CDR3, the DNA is TGTGCCAGCAGTTTATCCGTAAATCAGCCCCAGCATTTT. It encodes CASSLSVNQPQHF.

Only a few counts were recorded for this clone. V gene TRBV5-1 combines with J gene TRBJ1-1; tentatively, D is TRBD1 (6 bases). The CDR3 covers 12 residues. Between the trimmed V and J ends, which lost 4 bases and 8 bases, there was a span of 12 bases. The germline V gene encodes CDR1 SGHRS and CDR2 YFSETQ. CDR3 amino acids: CASSPTGLEAFF. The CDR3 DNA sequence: TGCGCCAGCAGCCCGACAGGTCTGGAAGCTTTCTTT. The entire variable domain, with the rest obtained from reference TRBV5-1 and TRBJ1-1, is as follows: KAGVTQTPRYLIKTRGQQVTLSCSPISGHRSVSWYQQTPGQGLQFLFEYFSETQRNKGNFPGRFSGRQFSNSRSEMNVSTLELGDSALYLCASSPTGLEAFFGQGTRLTVV.

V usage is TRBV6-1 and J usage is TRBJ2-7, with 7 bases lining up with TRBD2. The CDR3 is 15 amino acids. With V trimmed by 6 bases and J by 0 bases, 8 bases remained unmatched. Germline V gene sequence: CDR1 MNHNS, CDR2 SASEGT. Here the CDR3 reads CASSALAALSYEQYF. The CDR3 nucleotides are TGTGCCAGCAGCGCCCTAGCGGCACTCTCCTACGAGCAGTACTTC.

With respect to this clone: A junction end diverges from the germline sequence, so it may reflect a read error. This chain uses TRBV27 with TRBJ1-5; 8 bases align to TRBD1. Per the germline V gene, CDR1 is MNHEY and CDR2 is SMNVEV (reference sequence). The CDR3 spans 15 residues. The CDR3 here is CVSSLSHRGDQPQHF. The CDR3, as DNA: TGTGTCAGCAGTTTATCCCACAGGGGGGATCAGCCCCAGCATTTT.

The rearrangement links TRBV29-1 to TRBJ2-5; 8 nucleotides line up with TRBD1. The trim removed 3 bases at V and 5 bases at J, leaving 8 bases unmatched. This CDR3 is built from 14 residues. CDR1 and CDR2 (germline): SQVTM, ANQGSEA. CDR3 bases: TGCAGCGTTGAGGTGGCAGGGGGCGGCGAGACCCAGTACTTC. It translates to CSVEVAGGGETQYF. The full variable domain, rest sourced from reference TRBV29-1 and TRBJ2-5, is SAVISQKPSRDICQRGTSLTIQCQVDSQVTMMFWYRQQPGQSLTLIATANQGSEATYESGFVIDKFPISRPNLTFSTLTVSNMSPEDSSIYLCSVEVAGGGETQYFGPGTRLLVL.

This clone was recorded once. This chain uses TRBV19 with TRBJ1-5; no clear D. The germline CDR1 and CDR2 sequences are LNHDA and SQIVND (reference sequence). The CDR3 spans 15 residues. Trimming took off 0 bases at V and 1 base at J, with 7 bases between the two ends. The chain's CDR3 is CASSIETVSNQPQHF. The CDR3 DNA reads TGTGCCAGTAGTATAGAAACAGTGAGCAATCAGCCCCAGCATTTT.

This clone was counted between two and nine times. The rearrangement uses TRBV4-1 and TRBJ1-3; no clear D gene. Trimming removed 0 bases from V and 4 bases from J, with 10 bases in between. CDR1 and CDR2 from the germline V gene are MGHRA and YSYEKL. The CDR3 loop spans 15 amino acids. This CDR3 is CASSQETWSGNTIYF. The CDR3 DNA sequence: TGCGCCAGCAGCCAAGAGACATGGTCGGGAAACACCATATATTTT.

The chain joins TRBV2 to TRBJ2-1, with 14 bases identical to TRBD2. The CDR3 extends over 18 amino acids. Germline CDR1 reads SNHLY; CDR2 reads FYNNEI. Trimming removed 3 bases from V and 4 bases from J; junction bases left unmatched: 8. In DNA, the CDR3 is TGTGCCAGCAGTGATAGGGGACTAGCGGGGGATACATACAATGAGCAGTTCTTC. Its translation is CASSDRGLAGDTYNEQFF.

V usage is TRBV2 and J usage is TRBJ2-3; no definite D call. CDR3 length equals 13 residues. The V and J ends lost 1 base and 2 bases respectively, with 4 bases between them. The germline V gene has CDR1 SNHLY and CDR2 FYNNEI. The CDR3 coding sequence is TGTGCCAGCAGTGAAGGGGCCACAGATACGCAGTATTTT. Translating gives CASSEGATDTQYF.